The 3 T cell receptor beta chains in this list originate from one sample, sequenced in a study of T cell responses to AZD1222 COVID-19 vaccine. TCRdb's table, derived via immunoSEQ multiplex PCR, lists solely in-frame clones and lacks some. The table includes roughly 140,000 clones, over 90% detected once. Source: peripheral blood, taken 28 days after the second AZD1222 dose. The origin of the receptors is an adult who received the AZD1222 COVID-19 vaccine.

The rearrangement joins TRBV6-5 to TRBJ2-1, with D possibly called TRBD1 or TRBD2 (5 bases each). The germline CDR1 and CDR2 sequences are MNHEY and SVGAGI. V was cut by 0 bases and J by 8 bases, with 17 bases left in between. The CDR3 runs 16 residues. This chain's CDR3 is CASSYSRGYSPHEQFF. CDR3 bases: TGTGCCAGCAGTTACTCGAGGGGTTACAGCCCCCATGAGCAGTTCTTC.

This clone was detected a few times. J is TRBJ2-3 and V is TRBV15; the D is unclear. This CDR3 spans 15 amino acids. The germline CDR1 and CDR2 sequences are LNHNV and YYDKDF (reference sequence). Trimming stripped 1 base from V and 6 bases from J, with 14 bases between. CDR3 loop: CATSRGVGHTDTQYF. The CDR3 DNA sequence: TGTGCCACCAGCAGAGGTGTTGGCCACACGGATACGCAGTATTTT. Together with reference TRBV15 and TRBJ2-3, the CDR3 gives the full variable domain: DAMVIQNPRYQVTQFGKPVTLSCSQTLNHNVMYWYQQKSSQAPKLLFHYYDKDFNNEADTPDNFQSRRPNTSFCFLDIRSPGLGDTAMYLCATSRGVGHTDTQYFGPGTRLTVL.

A remark on this clone: At the DNA level, this CDR3 is encoded by other sequences in the same sample as well. This CDR3 reads CASRSGGYGYTF. For the CDR3, the DNA is TGTGCCAGCAGGTCAGGGGGTTATGGCTACACCTTC. V gene TRBV12-3 or TRBV12-4 combines with J gene TRBJ1-2; TRBD1 agrees at 7 bases. V shed 6 bases and J 5 bases; nucleotides not matched to a gene: 3. The CDR3 totals 12 residues.